A single sample gave rise to the 2 T cell receptor beta chains below, sequenced in a study of shared clonotypes between healthy human individuals. Naive CD8 cells were CD45RO-negative, positively selected for CCR7, excluding terminally differentiated effector memory CD45RA+ cells. Sequencing used immunoSEQ multiplex PCR; TCRdb keeps in-frame clones, though not all of them. This sample has about 2.1 million clones, with around 95% found just once. Source material: naive CD8+ T cells from PBMCs. The receptors derive from a man younger than 35 in good health. Some clones in this sample may be carry-over from other donors' samples.

The V gene is TRBV19, the J gene TRBJ2-3, with a possible D match to TRBD1 (5 bases). This CDR3 region has 17 residues. Trimming pared 3 bases from V and 2 bases from J, leaving 18 bases between. The V gene's germline CDR1 is LNHDA and CDR2 SQIVND (reference sequence). The DNA of the CDR3 is TGTGCCAGTAGTATCATCAGGGCAGACACCATCACAGATACGCAGTATTTT. It yields the protein CASSIIRADTITDTQYF.

Of note for this clone: A much bigger clone sits one base away, suggesting this may be a read error. V gene TRBV4-2 combines with J gene TRBJ2-3; the match to TRBD2 covers 12 bases. CDR3 size: 15 residues. After removal of 5 bases from V and 0 bases from J, the junction contained 0 bases not matched to a gene. Germline loops: CDR1 LGHNA, CDR2 YNFKEQ. CDR3 sequence: CASSGTSGSTDTQYF. The DNA of the CDR3 is TGTGCCAGCAGCGGGACTAGCGGGAGCACAGATACGCAGTATTTT.